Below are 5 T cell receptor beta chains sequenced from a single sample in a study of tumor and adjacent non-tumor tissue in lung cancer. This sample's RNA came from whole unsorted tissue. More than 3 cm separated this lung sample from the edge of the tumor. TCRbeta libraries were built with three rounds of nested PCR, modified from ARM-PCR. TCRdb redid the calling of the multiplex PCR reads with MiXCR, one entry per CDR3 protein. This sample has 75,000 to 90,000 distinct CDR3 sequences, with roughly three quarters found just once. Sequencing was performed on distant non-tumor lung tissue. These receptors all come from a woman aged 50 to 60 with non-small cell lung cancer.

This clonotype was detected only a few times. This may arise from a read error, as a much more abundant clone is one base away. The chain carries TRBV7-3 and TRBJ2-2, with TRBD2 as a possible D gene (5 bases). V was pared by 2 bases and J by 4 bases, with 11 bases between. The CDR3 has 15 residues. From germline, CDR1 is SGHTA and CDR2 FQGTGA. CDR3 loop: CASSLASGFTGELFF. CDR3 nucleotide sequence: TGTGCCAGCAGCTTAGCCTCGGGATTCACCGGGGAGCTGTTTTTT.

The CDR3 is CASSFVAGEWDGQFF. Written as DNA, the CDR3 is TGTGCCAGCAGCTTCGTAGCGGGAGAATGGGATGGTCAGTTCTTC. The chain uses TRBV11-2 and TRBJ2-1, with 9 bases identical to TRBD2. With 3 bases clipped from V and 13 bases from J, the junction kept 13 bases outside the gene matches. The CDR3 extends over 15 amino acids. Germline V lookup: CDR1 SGHAT, CDR2 FQNNGV.

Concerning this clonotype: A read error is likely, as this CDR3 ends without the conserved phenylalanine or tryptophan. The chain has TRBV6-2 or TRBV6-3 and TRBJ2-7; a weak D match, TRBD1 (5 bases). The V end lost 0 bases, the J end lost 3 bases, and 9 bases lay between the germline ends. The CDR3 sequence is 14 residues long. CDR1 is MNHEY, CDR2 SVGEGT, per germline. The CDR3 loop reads CASSYSDRFYEQYL. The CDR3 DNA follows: TGTGCCAGCAGTTACTCAGACAGATTCTACGAGCAGTACCTC.

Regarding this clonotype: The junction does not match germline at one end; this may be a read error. The CDR3 DNA reads TGCGCCAGCAACCAAGGGGGGGTTTACGAGCAGTATTTC. Its protein is CASNQGGVYEQYF. This rearrangement joins TRBV4-1 to TRBJ2-7; D is possibly TRBD2 (7 bases). The CDR3 covers 13 residues. Germline lookup yields CDR1 MGHRA and CDR2 YSYEKL.

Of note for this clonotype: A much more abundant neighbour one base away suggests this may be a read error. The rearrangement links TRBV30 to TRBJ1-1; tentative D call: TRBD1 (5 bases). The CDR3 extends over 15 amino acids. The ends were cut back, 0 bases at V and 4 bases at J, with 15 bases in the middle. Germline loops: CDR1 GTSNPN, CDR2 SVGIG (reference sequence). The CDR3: CAWSVRDGGATEAFF. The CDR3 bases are TGTGCCTGGAGTGTACGTGACGGGGGAGCCACTGAAGCTTTCTTT.